The 30 T cell receptor beta chains reported below all come from one sample, sequenced in a study of a mutant IDH1 vaccine in newly diagnosed glioma. Their target antigens are unknown. As for time point: week 23, last vaccination. Vaccination used 300 ug of mutant IDH1 20-mer peptide per dose, with topical imiquimod. Sequenced by immunoSEQ multiplex PCR; TCRdb stores in-frame clones only, minus some. The sample has roughly 76,000 clones; approximately 85% are singletons. The sequences come from PBMCs, collected from a glioma patient whose treatment included an IDH1 peptide vaccine. These receptors all come from a man aged 25 to 40 with glioma. Some clones in this sample may be carry-over from other donors' samples.

The rearrangement links TRBV5-6 to TRBJ1-2, with D uncertain. This CDR3 spans 13 amino acids. Trimming took 5 bases from V and 8 from J, leaving 16 bases between them. Germline V gives CDR1 SGHDT, CDR2 YYEEEE. DNA for the CDR3: TGTGCCAGCAGGGCCGACTGGGATTCGGGCTACACCTTC. This codes for CASRADWDSGYTF.

V usage is TRBV5-1 and J usage is TRBJ2-3; no definite D call. The CDR3 has 14 amino acids. V was trimmed by 4 bases and J by 3 bases, leaving 12 bases between them. Per the germline V gene, CDR1 is SGHRS and CDR2 is YFSETQ. The CDR3 DNA follows: TGCGCCAGCAGCCTCGTCGGGTTGACAGATACGCAGTATTTT. It translates to CASSLVGLTDTQYF.

This chain uses TRBV2 with TRBJ2-5, with 15 bases that match TRBD2. The ends lost 3 bases at V and 4 bases at J; junction bases unmatched: 6. The CDR3 extends over 17 amino acids. The germline V gene encodes CDR1 SNHLY and CDR2 FYNNEI. DNA of the CDR3: TGTGCCAGCAGTGACGGGACTAGCGGGGGGAGTTTAGAGACCCAGTACTTC. It codes for CASSDGTSGGSLETQYF.

This clone was counted once. J is TRBJ2-5 and V is TRBV5-1; weak D call: TRBD2 (5 bases). Per germline, CDR1 SGHRS and CDR2 YFSETQ. Trimming shortened V by 0 bases and J by 4 bases, and 10 bases separated the two germline ends. This CDR3 is 14 amino acids long. As DNA, the CDR3 is TGCGCCAGCAGCTTGGTGGGGAGCGGAGAGACCCAGTACTTC. Its translation: CASSLVGSGETQYF.

The chain joins TRBV19 to TRBJ1-1; D is undetermined. Trimming removed 4 bases from V and 5 bases from J, with 23 bases in between. Germline V CDR1 and CDR2: LNHDA, SQIVND (reference sequence). CDR3 length: 17 amino acids. The CDR3 is CASSTRVGFKAGTEAFF. The CDR3, as DNA: TGTGCCAGTAGTACCCGGGTTGGGTTTAAGGCGGGGACTGAAGCTTTCTTT.

This chain connects TRBV5-6 to TRBJ1-1, with D tentatively TRBD1 (6 bases). This CDR3 is built from 14 residues. CDR1 is SGHDT, CDR2 YYEEEE, per germline. V lost 4 bases to trimming and J lost 1 base, with 11 bases between them. The CDR3 loop reads CASSLTGRNTEAFF. Here the CDR3 DNA reads TGTGCCAGCAGCCTTACAGGGCGGAACACTGAAGCTTTCTTT. Variable domain in full (rest from reference TRBV5-6 and TRBJ1-1): DAGVTQSPTHLIKTRGQQVTLRCSPKSGHDTVSWYQQALGQGPQFIFQYYEEEERQRGNFPDRFSGHQFPNYSSELNVNALLLGDSALYLCASSLTGRNTEAFFGQGTRLTVV.

J is TRBJ2-1 and V is TRBV28; 10 nucleotides match TRBD1. The CDR3 loop spans 15 amino acids. CDR1 and CDR2 from the germline V gene are MDHEN and SYDVKM. J gave up 11 bases and V 5 bases, and 12 bases lay outside the gene matches. The CDR3 bases are TGTGCCAGCAGTAGGAGGGACAGGGGTAACCGGAAGCAGTTCTTC. It translates to CASSRRDRGNRKQFF.

The chain links TRBV9 to TRBJ2-1; TRBD2 agrees at 10 bases. Germline V gene sequence: CDR1 SGDLS, CDR2 YYNGEE. This CDR3 has 18 amino acids. After removal of 3 bases from V and 7 bases from J, the junction contained 16 bases not matched to a gene. The CDR3 nucleotides are TGTGCCAGCAGCGGCGATATCGAGCGGGGGGGCCTTGCGAATGAGCAGTTCTTC. This codes for CASSGDIERGGLANEQFF.

This chain uses TRBV18 with TRBJ2-7; 9 bases are a match to TRBD1. This CDR3 comprises 13 residues. Trimming cost V 3 bases and J 5 bases; bases outside gene matches: 2. CDR1 is KGHSH and CDR2 is LQKENI in the germline V gene. The CDR3 spells CASSPGQGNEQYF. CDR3 DNA: TGTGCCAGCTCACCGGGACAGGGAAACGAGCAGTACTTC.

V usage is TRBV7-2 and J usage is TRBJ1-1; D remains ambiguous. Trimming took 1 base from V and 5 from J, leaving 14 bases between them. Germline V gives CDR1 SGHTA, CDR2 FQGNSA. This CDR3 is built from 15 residues. The CDR3 DNA reads TGTGCCAGCAGCTTAGTATTGCTCGGGGTGACTGAAGCTTTCTTT. It translates to CASSLVLLGVTEAFF.

This chain uses TRBV7-2 with TRBJ1-5, with D maybe TRBD1 (6 bases). The CDR3 is 14 amino acids. From germline, CDR1 is SGHTA and CDR2 FQGNSA. V was cut by 5 bases and J by 2 bases, with 10 bases left in between. CDR3 region: CASSLWTGNQPQHF. In DNA form, the CDR3 reads TGTGCCAGCAGCCTATGGACAGGCAATCAGCCCCAGCATTTT.

The chain has TRBV27 and TRBJ1-4; TRBD1 matches 7 bases. From germline, CDR1 is MNHEY and CDR2 SMNVEV (reference sequence). After removal of 5 bases from V and 7 bases from J, the junction contained 4 bases not matched to a gene. CDR3 length equals 13 residues. The CDR3 bases are TGTGCCAGCAGTGACAGGGAGGGTGAAAAACTGTTTTTT. Its protein product is CASSDREGEKLFF.

V gene TRBV4-1 combines with J gene TRBJ1-3; 12 bases match TRBD1. This CDR3 comprises 17 residues. V lost 2 bases and J lost 2; bases outside the gene matches: 4. Germline CDR1 is MGHRA and CDR2 is YSYEKL. The CDR3 DNA reads TGCGCCAGCAGCCAAAGGGGACAGGGGGCGACTGGAAACACCATATATTTT. Protein: CASSQRGQGATGNTIYF.

The chain couples TRBV6-5 to TRBJ2-4; a possible D gene is TRBD2 (5 bases). The CDR3 extends over 12 amino acids. Trimming shortened V by 5 bases and J by 8 bases, and 10 bases separated the two germline ends. CDR1 is MNHEY, CDR2 SVGAGI, per germline. CDR3 coding DNA: TGTGCCAGCAGTGCGAGGACTGACATTCAGTACTTC. Its protein product is CASSARTDIQYF.

This clone showed up just once. The V and J genes are TRBV29-1 and TRBJ2-1, with 7 bases that match TRBD1. The germline V gene encodes CDR1 SQVTM and CDR2 ANQGSEA. After removal of 4 bases from V and 5 bases from J, the junction contained 2 bases not matched to a gene. CDR3 length equals 12 residues. CDR3 amino acids: CSVVGTDNEQFF. In nucleotides, the CDR3 is TGCAGCGTTGTTGGGACAGACAATGAGCAGTTCTTC.

In regard to this clone: This specimen includes other DNA sequences encoding the same CDR3. The V gene is TRBV30, the J gene TRBJ2-3; D is possibly TRBD2 (6 bases). The CDR3 extends over 17 amino acids. Looked up from germline, CDR1 is GTSNPN and CDR2 is SVGIG (reference sequence). Trimming shortened V by 3 bases and J by 0 bases, and 19 bases separated the two germline ends. DNA of the CDR3: TGTGCCTGGAGCTCTGGCGTGGGAGGACCCAGCACAGATACGCAGTATTTT. Residues: CAWSSGVGGPSTDTQYF.

This clone was observed a single time. The chain carries TRBV6-4 and TRBJ2-1; 7 bases align to TRBD1. After removal of 4 bases from V and 5 bases from J, the junction contained 2 bases not matched to a gene. Germline V lookup: CDR1 MRHNA, CDR2 SNTAGT. The CDR3 sequence is 13 residues long. CDR3 nucleotides: TGTGCCAGCAGTGTTGACAGGGACAATGAGCAGTTCTTC. This gives the protein CASSVDRDNEQFF.

This rearrangement joins TRBV28 to TRBJ1-5; D remains unclear. The CDR3 extends over 15 amino acids. Germline V gene sequence: CDR1 MDHEN, CDR2 SYDVKM. V was trimmed by 4 bases and J by 0 bases, leaving 10 bases between them. The CDR3 region has the DNA TGTGCCAGCAGTTGGGCGGGCCTTAGCAATCAGCCCCAGCATTTT. Translating it yields CASSWAGLSNQPQHF.

On this clone itself: One end of the junction varies from germline; a read error may be responsible. The chain recombines TRBV20-1 with TRBJ2-6; 8 nucleotides align to TRBD1. The CDR3 extends over 10 amino acids. CDR1 and CDR2 from the germline V gene are DFQATT and SNEGSKA (reference sequence). DNA for the CDR3: TGCAGTGCTGGGGGGACAGGAGGGGCTTTC. Residues: CSAGGTGGAF.

A few counts support this clone. The chain combines TRBV7-4 with TRBJ2-3; no definite D call. The CDR3 extends over 11 amino acids. From germline, CDR1 is SGHVT and CDR2 SQSDAQ. With 10 bases removed from V and 0 bases from J, the gap between germline ends came to 5 bases. The CDR3 protein is CANDSTDTQYF. The CDR3 DNA reads TGTGCCAACGACAGCACAGATACGCAGTATTTT.

This chain joins TRBV19 and TRBJ1-5; 9 bases map to TRBD1. J gave up 1 base and V 4 bases, and 11 bases lay outside the gene matches. The CDR3 has 18 residues. Germline V lookup: CDR1 LNHDA, CDR2 SQIVND (reference sequence). The CDR3 loop is CASSTTPPGQGSNQPQHF. The CDR3 DNA sequence: TGTGCCAGTAGTACCACCCCCCCGGGACAGGGAAGCAATCAGCCCCAGCATTTT.

This clone was seen once. The chain employs TRBV2 and TRBJ2-3; no reliable D call. Germline loops: CDR1 SNHLY, CDR2 FYNNEI. Between the trimmed V and J ends, which lost 4 bases and 2 bases, there was a span of 16 bases. This CDR3 has 16 residues. CDR3 sequence reads: CASSVGSGWSTDTQYF. The CDR3 DNA is TGTGCCAGCAGTGTGGGGTCCGGTTGGTCCACAGATACGCAGTATTTT.

This chain links TRBV21-1 with TRBJ1-2. TRBV21-1 represents a pseudogene. This CDR3 spans 14 amino acids. The CDR3 sequence: CASSKWEGNYGYTF. CDR3 bases: TGTGCCAGCAGCAAGTGGGAGGGTAACTATGGCTACACCTTC.

The chain employs TRBV11-2 and TRBJ2-1; D is perhaps TRBD2 (6 bases). The germline gives CDR1 SGHAT, CDR2 FQNNGV. Trimming cost V 7 bases and J 0 bases, with 10 bases left between them. The CDR3 has 14 residues. CDR3 sequence reads: CASNAGSSYNEQFF. The CDR3 nucleotides are TGTGCCAGCAATGCCGGGAGCTCCTACAATGAGCAGTTCTTC.

The chain combines TRBV10-3 with TRBJ2-3, with D possibly being TRBD1 or TRBD2 (5 bases each). The CDR3 is 14 residues long. The V gene's germline CDR1 is ENHRY and CDR2 SYGVKD. V was clipped by 8 bases and J by 0 bases, with 12 bases between them. The chain's CDR3 is CAIGGTPSTDTQYF. The CDR3 DNA reads as TGTGCCATCGGGGGAACTCCTAGCACAGATACGCAGTATTTT.

In its sample, this clone was seen once. The chain links TRBV2 to TRBJ1-6; TRBD1 matches at 7 bases. Germline values: CDR1 SNHLY, CDR2 FYNNEI. The J segment lost 6 bases and the V segment lost 6 bases, leaving 5 bases of the junction unmatched. The CDR3 sequence is 14 residues long. CDR3 bases: TGTGCCAGCAGGATCCGGGACAGTAATTCACCCCTCCACTTT. This translates into CASRIRDSNSPLHF.

J is TRBJ2-2 and V is TRBV10-3; D remains ambiguous. The CDR3 contains 16 residues. Germline lookup yields CDR1 ENHRY and CDR2 SYGVKD. Trimming shortened V by 2 bases and J by 2 bases, and 12 bases separated the two germline ends. The CDR3 sequence is CAISENGPSNTGELFF. As DNA, the CDR3 is TGTGCCATCAGTGAGAATGGCCCCTCTAACACCGGGGAGCTGTTTTTT.

The sample holds a few counts of this clone. Other DNA sequences from this sample encode an identical CDR3 as well. This rearrangement joins TRBV9 to TRBJ2-7, with 11 positions matching TRBD2. Trimming removed 3 bases from V and 2 bases from J; junction bases left unmatched: 1. The germline CDR1 and CDR2 sequences are SGDLS and YYNGEE. The CDR3 spans 14 residues. The CDR3 protein is CASSGLAGPYEQYF. CDR3 nucleotide sequence: TGTGCCAGCAGCGGACTAGCGGGGCCCTACGAGCAGTACTTC.

V gene TRBV27 combines with J gene TRBJ2-7, with 9 bases aligning to TRBD1. The CDR3 sequence is 13 residues long. V gave up 3 bases and J gave up 4 bases; unmatched junction bases: 1. Germline V lookup: CDR1 MNHEY, CDR2 SMNVEV (reference sequence). CDR3 DNA: TGTGCCAGCAGTTTCGACAGGGGGTACGAGCAGTACTTC. This encodes CASSFDRGYEQYF.

This chain connects TRBV6-5 to TRBJ1-5; D ambiguous. The CDR3 extends over 14 amino acids. Trimming took 5 bases from V and 1 from J, leaving 9 bases between them. CDR1 is MNHEY and CDR2 is SVGAGI in the germline V gene. The CDR3 DNA is TGTGCCAGCAGTAGTTCAAGGAGCAATCAGCCCCAGCATTTT. Amino acid sequence: CASSSSRSNQPQHF.